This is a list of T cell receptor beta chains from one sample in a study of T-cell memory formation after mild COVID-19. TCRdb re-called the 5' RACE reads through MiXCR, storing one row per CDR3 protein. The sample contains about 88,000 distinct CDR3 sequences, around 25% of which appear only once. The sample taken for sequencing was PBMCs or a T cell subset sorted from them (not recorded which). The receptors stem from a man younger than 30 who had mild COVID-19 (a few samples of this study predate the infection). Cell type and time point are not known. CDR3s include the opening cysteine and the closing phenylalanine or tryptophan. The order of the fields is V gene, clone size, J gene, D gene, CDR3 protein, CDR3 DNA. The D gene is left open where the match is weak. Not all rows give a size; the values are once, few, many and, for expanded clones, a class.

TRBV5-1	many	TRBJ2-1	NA	CASSLAVLSHNEQFF	TGCGCCAGCAGCTTGGCCGTTCTCAGTCACAATGAGCAGTTCTTC
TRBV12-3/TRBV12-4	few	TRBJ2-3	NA	CASSLVLDTQYF	TGTGCCAGCAGTTTAGTCCTAGATACGCAGTATTTT
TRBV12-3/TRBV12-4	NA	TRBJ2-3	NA	CASSLAHDPDTQYF	TGTGCCAGCAGTTTAGCCCACGACCCAGATACGCAGTATTTT
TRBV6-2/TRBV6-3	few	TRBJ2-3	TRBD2	CASSQTMTSGGPGDTQYF	TGTGCCAGCAGTCAAACCATGACTAGCGGGGGGCCAGGGGATACGCAGTATTTT
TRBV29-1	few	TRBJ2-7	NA	CSVEDQAGLEQYF	TGCAGCGTTGAAGATCAGGCAGGGCTCGAGCAGTACTTC
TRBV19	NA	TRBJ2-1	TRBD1	CASSWRTGGSLAGEQFF	TGTGCCAGTAGTTGGCGGACAGGGGGTTCCCTTGCTGGTGAGCAGTTCTTC
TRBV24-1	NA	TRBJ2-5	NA	CATSDPGRKETQYF	TGTGCCACCAGTGACCCGGGTAGAAAAGAGACCCAGTACTTC
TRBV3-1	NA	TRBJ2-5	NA	CASSTRTTRETQYF	TGTGCCAGCAGCACCCGGACTACGCGCGAGACCCAGTACTTC
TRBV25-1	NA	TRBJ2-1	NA	CASSEWTGEQFF	TGTGCCAGCAGTGAATGGACGGGTGAGCAGTTCTTC
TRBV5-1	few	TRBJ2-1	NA	CASSWTGDEQFF	TGCGCCAGCAGCTGGACCGGGGATGAGCAGTTCTTC
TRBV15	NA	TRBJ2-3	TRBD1	CATSEQGAIDTQYF	TGTGCCACCAGCGAACAGGGGGCGATAGATACGCAGTATTTT